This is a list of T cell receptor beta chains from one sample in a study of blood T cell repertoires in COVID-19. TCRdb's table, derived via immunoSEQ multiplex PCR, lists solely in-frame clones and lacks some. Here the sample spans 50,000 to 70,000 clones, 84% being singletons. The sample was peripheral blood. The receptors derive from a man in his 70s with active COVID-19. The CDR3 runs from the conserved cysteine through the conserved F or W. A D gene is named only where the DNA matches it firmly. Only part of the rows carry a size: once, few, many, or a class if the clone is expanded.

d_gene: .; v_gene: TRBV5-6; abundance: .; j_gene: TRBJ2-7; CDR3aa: CASSRRGHYEQYF; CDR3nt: TGTGCCAGCAGCCGGAGAGGACACTACGAGCAGTACTTC
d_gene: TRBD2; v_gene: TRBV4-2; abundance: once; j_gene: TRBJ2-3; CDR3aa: CASSRGTSGGDTQYF; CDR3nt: TGTGCCAGCAGCCGAGGGACTAGCGGCGGGGATACGCAGTATTTT
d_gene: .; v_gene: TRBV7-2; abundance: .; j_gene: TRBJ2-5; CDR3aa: CASSPRLQETQYF; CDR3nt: TGTGCCAGCAGTCCCAGGCTCCAAGAGACCCAGTACTTC
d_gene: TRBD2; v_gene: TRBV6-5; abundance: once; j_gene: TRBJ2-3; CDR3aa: CASSLTSGVSDTQYF; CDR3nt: TGTGCCAGCAGTTTGACTAGCGGAGTTTCAGATACGCAGTATTTT
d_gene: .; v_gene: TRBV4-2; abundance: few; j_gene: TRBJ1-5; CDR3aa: CASSQDVLGNQPQHF; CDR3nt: TGTGCCAGCAGCCAAGATGTACTTGGCAATCAGCCCCAGCATTTT
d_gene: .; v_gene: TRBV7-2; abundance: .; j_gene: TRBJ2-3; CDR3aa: CASSQTRTVSSTDTQYF; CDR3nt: TGTGCCAGCAGCCAAACGAGGACTGTATCTAGCACAGATACGCAGTATTTT
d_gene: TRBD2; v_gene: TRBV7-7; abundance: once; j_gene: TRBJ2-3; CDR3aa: CASSPSGAPAADTQYF; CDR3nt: TGTGCCAGCAGCCCAAGCGGGGCCCCTGCGGCAGATACGCAGTATTTT
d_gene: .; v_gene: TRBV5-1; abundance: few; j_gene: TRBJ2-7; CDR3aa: CASSLGPIYEQYF; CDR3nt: TGCGCCAGCAGCTTGGGTCCAATCTACGAGCAGTACTTC
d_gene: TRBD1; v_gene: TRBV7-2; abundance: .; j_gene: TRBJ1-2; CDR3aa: CASSEFGQGVYGYTF; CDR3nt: TGTGCCAGCAGCGAGTTCGGACAGGGTGTCTATGGCTACACCTTC
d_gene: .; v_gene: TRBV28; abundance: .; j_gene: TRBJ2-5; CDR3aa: CASSLSGGSETQYF; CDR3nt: TGTGCCAGCAGTTTAAGTGGAGGATCAGAGACCCAGTACTTC
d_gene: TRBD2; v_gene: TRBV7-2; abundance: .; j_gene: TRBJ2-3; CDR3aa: CASSLDGRRVDTQYF; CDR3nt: TGTGCCAGCAGCTTAGACGGGAGGCGAGTAGATACGCAGTATTTT
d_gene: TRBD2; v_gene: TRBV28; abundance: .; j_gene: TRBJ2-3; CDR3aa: CASSFVAGGPDTQYF; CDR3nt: TGTGCCAGCAGTTTTGTGGCGGGGGGGCCAGATACGCAGTATTTT
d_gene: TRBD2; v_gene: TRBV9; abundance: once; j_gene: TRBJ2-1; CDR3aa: CASSVLAGTYNEQFF; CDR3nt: TGTGCCAGCAGCGTATTAGCGGGAACCTACAATGAGCAGTTCTTC
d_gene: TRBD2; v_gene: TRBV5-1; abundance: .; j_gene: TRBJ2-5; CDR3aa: CASRSGSQETQYF; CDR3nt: TGCGCCAGCAGGAGCGGGAGCCAAGAGACCCAGTACTTC
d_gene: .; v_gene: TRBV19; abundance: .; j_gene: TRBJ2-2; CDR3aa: CASSIPTFGPGELFF; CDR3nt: TGTGCCAGTAGTATCCCTACCTTTGGGCCCGGGGAGCTGTTTTTT
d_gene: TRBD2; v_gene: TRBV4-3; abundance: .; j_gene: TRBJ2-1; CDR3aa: CASSQDSGTSTVQFF; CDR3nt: TGCGCCAGCAGCCAAGATTCGGGGACTAGCACTGTGCAGTTCTTC
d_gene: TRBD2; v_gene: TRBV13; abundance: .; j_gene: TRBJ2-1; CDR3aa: CASSIRLAGSYNEQFF; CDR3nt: TGTGCCAGCAGCATCCGACTAGCGGGATCCTACAATGAGCAGTTCTTC
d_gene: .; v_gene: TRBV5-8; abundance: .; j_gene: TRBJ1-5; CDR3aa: CASSSTGYGNQPQHF; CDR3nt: TGTGCCAGCAGCTCCACAGGGTACGGCAATCAGCCCCAGCATTTT
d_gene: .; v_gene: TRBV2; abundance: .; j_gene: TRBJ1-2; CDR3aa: CASSETGANYGYTF; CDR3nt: TGTGCCAGCAGTGAAACCGGGGCTAACTATGGCTACACCTTC
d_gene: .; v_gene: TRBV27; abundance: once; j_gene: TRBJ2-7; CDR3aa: CASSSAGKEQYF; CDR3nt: TGTGCCAGCAGTTCCGCAGGGAAGGAGCAGTACTTC
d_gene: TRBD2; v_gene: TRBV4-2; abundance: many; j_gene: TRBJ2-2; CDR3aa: CASSPGRAHTGELFF; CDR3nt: TGTGCCAGCAGCCCAGGGAGGGCGCACACCGGGGAGCTGTTTTTT
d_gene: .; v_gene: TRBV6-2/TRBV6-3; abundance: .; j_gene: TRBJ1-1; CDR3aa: CASSSPHRSGTEAFF; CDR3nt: TGTGCCAGCAGTTCCCCCCACAGGTCAGGGACTGAAGCTTTCTTT
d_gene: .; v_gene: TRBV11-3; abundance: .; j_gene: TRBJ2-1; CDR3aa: CASSLNSGYNEQFF; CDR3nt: TGTGCCAGCAGCTTAAACTCGGGGTACAATGAGCAGTTCTTC
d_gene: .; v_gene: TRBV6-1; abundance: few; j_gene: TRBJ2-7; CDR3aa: CASSDLRSYEQYF; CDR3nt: TGTGCCAGCAGTGACCTTAGATCCTACGAGCAGTACTTC
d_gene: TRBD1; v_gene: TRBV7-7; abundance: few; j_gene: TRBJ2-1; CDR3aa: CASSLGQGAGNEQFF; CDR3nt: TGTGCCAGCAGTCTGGGACAGGGGGCAGGAAATGAGCAGTTCTTC
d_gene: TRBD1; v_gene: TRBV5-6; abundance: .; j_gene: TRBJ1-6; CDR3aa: CASSSLRTGINSPLHF; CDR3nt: TGTGCCAGCAGCTCTTTAAGGACAGGGATTAATTCACCCCTCCACTTT
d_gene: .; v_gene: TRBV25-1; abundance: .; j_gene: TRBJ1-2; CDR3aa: CASSEGGRPGHGYTF; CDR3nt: TGTGCCAGCAGTGAAGGAGGACGCCCAGGCCATGGCTACACCTTC
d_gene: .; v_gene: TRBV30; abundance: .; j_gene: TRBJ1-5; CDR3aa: CAWSPDRNQPQHF; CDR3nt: TGTGCCTGGAGTCCGGACAGAAATCAGCCCCAGCATTTT
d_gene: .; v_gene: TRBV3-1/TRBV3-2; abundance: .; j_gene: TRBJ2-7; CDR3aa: CASSLSYEQYF; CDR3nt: TGTGCCAGCAGCCTATCCTACGAGCAGTACTTC
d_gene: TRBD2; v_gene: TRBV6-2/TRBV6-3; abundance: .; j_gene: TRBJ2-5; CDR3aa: CASSYLASGNQETQYF; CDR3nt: TGTGCCAGCAGTTACTTGGCTAGCGGTAACCAAGAGACCCAGTACTTC
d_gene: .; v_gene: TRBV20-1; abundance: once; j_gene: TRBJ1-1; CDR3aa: CSASEAQGIYTEAFF; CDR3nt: TGCAGTGCTAGTGAGGCCCAGGGAATATACACTGAAGCTTTCTTT
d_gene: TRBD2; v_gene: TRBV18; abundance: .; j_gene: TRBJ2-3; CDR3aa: CASSPPPTSFPDTQYF; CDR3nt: TGTGCCAGCTCACCTCCCCCGACTAGCTTCCCAGATACGCAGTATTTT
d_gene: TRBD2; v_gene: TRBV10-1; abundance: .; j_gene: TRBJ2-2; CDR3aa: CASRVVRTSGSGVEETGELFF; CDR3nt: TGCGCCAGCAGAGTCGTAAGGACTAGCGGGAGCGGCGTTGAGGAAACCGGGGAGCTGTTTTTT
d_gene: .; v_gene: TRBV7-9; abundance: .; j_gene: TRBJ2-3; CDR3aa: CASSHLRPGAGDTQYF; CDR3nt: TGTGCCAGCAGCCATCTTCGTCCGGGAGCTGGAGATACGCAGTATTTT
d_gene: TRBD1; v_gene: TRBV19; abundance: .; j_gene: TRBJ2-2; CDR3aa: CASSIAQGTGELFF; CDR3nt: TGTGCCAGTAGTATAGCACAGGGGACCGGGGAGCTGTTTTTT
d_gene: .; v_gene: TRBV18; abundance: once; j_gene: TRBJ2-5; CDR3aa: CASSPSGDQETQYF; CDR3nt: TGTGCCAGCTCACCATCGGGGGACCAAGAGACCCAGTACTTC
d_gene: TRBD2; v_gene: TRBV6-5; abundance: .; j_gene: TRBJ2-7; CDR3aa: CASSYSINAQRESYF; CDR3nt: TGTGCCAGCAGTTACTCGATAAACGCCCAGCGGGAGTCGTACTTC
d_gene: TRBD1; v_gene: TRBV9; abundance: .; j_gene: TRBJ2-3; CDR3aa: CASSLRDRGTDTQYF; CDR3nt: TGTGCCAGCAGCCTCCGGGACAGAGGCACAGATACGCAGTATTTT